At least ten counts were recorded for the clone carrying this T cell receptor (beta chain). TCRdb passed the RT-PCR reads through MiXCR, listing each CDR3 protein once. The sample shows about 680,000 distinct CDR3 sequences, 13% to 15% of them seen only once. Looked up from germline, CDR1 is ENHRY and CDR2 is SYGVKD. The CDR3 is 14 residues long. Trimming cost V 2 bases and J 5 bases, with 9 bases left between them. This receptor was obtained from a female donor in good health, serving as a healthy control. What was sequenced was memory CD4+ T cells from blood. V usage is TRBV10-3 and J usage is TRBJ2-2; possibly TRBD2 for D (5 bases). DNA for the CDR3: TGTGCCATCAGTGAGGGGCGAGGGACCGGGGAGCTGTTTTTT. As protein: CAISEGRGTGELFF.